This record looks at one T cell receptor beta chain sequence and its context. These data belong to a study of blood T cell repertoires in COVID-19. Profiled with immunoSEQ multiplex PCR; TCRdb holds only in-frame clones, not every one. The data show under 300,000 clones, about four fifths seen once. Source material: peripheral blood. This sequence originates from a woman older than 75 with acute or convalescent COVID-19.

CDR3 region: CASSVRLYGYTF. The CDR3 DNA is TGTGCCAGCTCAGTCCGACTCTATGGCTACACCTTC. The chain employs TRBV2 and TRBJ1-2; D is undetermined. This CDR3 contains 12 residues. V lost 8 bases and J lost 4, with 11 bases in between. Germline-derived CDR1 and CDR2 are SNHLY and FYNNEI.